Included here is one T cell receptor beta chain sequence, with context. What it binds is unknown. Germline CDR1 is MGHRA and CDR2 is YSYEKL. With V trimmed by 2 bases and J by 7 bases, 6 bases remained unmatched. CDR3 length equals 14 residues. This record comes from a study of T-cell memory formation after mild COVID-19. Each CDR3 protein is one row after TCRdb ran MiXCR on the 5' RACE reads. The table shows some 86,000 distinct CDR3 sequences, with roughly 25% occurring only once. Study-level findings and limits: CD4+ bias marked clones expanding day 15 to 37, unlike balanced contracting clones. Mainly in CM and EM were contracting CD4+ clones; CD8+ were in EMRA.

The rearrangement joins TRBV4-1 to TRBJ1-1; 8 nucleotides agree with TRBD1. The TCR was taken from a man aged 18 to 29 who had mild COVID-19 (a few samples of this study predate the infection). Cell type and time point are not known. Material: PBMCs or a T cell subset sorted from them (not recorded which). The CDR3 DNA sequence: TGCGCCAGCAGCCAACCGACAGGGGAGGATGAAGCTTTCTTT. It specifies CASSQPTGEDEAFF.